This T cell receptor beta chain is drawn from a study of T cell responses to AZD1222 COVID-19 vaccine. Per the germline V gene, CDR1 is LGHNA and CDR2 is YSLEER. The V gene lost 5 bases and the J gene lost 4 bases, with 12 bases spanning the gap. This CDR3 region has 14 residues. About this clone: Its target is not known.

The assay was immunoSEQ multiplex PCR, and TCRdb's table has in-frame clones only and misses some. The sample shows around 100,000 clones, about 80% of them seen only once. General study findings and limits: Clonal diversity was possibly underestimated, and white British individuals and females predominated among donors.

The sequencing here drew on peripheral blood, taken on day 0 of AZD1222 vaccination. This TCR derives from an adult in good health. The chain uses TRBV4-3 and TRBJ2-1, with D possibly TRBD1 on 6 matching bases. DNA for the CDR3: TGCGCCAGCAGCGCCGGACAGCTTTACAATGAGCAGTTCTTC. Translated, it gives CASSAGQLYNEQFF.